The present entry profiles one T cell receptor beta chain with its context. The sample originates from a study of blood T cell repertoires in COVID-19. Study processing details: Amplifying reference gene primers gave estimates of nucleated cell counts. TCRdb keeps only in-frame clones here, not all; method: immunoSEQ multiplex PCR. V and J calls and clone size are those listed in that table; D and trimming were worked out from the DNA. The table shows hundreds of thousands of clones, with more than 80% occurring only once. The V and J ends lost 6 bases and 8 bases, in that order; junction bases with no gene match: 9. The CDR3 consists of 14 residues. Germline lookup yields CDR1 LNHDA and CDR2 SQIVND (reference sequence).

This clonotype was obtained from a man between 18 and 29 years old who had recovered from COVID-19. V gene TRBV19 combines with J gene TRBJ1-2; 10 nucleotides line up with TRBD1. Sequencing input: PBMCs or T cells enriched from blood (not recorded which). The DNA for the CDR3 is TGTGCCAGTAGGACGGAGACAGGGGGCCGGGGCTACACCTTC. It codes for CASRTETGGRGYTF.